Listed below are T cell receptor beta chains from one sample, sequenced in a study of blood T cell repertoires in COVID-19. Clones were sequenced by immunoSEQ multiplex PCR, and TCRdb holds only the in-frame ones, with some missing. The table lists 200,000 to 300,000 clones, 85% of them singletons, with about 6.3% in the top ten. Source material: peripheral blood. The receptors were sampled from a woman aged 60-70 years with active or convalescent COVID-19. Each CDR3 is given with its conserved first and last residue. Each record gives: V gene, J gene, CDR3 length, CDR3 protein.

TRBV29-1	TRBJ2-1	16	CSVPWKPGLASNEQFF
TRBV3-1/TRBV3-2	TRBJ2-7	13	CASSQIAGAEQYF
TRBV10-1	TRBJ2-1	16	CASSDPGLAGEDEQFF
TRBV11-2	TRBJ2-5	16	CASSFTPAGGQETQYF
TRBV19	TRBJ1-1	13	CASSIQISAEAFF
TRBV5-6	TRBJ1-4	14	CASSLGKRNEKLFF
TRBV2	TRBJ1-1	14	CASSGDRRDTEAFF
TRBV6-6	TRBJ1-6	14	CASSYEGGISPLHF
TRBV10-1	TRBJ2-1	14	CASSDGGSKNEQFF
TRBV7-9	TRBJ1-3	16	CASSPQGLSSGNTIYF
TRBV6-5	TRBJ2-7	13	CASSKTGFGEQYF
TRBV2	TRBJ1-1	14	CASRSGTANTEAFF
TRBV29-1	TRBJ2-3	16	CTPRGTENSSTDTQYF
TRBV5-1	TRBJ1-2	15	CASSPLGPGAYGYTF
TRBV11-3	TRBJ2-7	15	CASSVPGQSSYEQYF
TRBV10-3	TRBJ2-7	15	CAISEPQTGAYEQYF
TRBV6-1	TRBJ1-2	15	CASSEGTGAWYGYTF
TRBV5-4	TRBJ2-3	18	CASSLAGLAGTRTDTQYF
TRBV20-1	TRBJ2-1	11	CSARVGGEQFF
TRBV28	TRBJ1-5	13	CASTRSLDQPQHF
TRBV5-1	TRBJ1-2	13	CASSLATGDGYTF
TRBV2	TRBJ2-5	13	CASSLRGEGTQYF
TRBV6-6	TRBJ1-6	15	CASSYSRQDSGPLHF
TRBV9	TRBJ1-2	14	CASSRTGVEYGYTF
TRBV2	TRBJ1-2	15	CASSTLGAQDYGYTF
TRBV10-2	TRBJ1-3	15	CASSENRGLGNTIYF
TRBV4-1	TRBJ1-5	14	CASSSQGSGQPQHF
TRBV28	TRBJ2-1	15	CASSLFSGQFHEQFF
TRBV11-3	TRBJ2-1	15	CASSLTSGRFDEQFF